This entry is about one T cell receptor (beta chain). Its specificity is unknown. The data belong to a study of cytomegalovirus exposure and HLA in healthy donors. Findings and caveats of the study: When a later analysis was performed, an Asian-associated ancestry cluster reportedly had fewer N-insertions than the roughly 640-donor mean. Only CMV serostatus was available as immune exposure information. A later analysis linked a missense variant in DCLRE1C to the trimming of TCR beta V and J genes.

The PCR used 60 Vbeta and 13 Jbeta primers. Sequencing was performed with immunoSEQ multiplex PCR; in TCRdb, only in-frame clones are kept and a portion is missing. The repertoire holds about 210,000 clones, with around nine tenths as singletons. V gave up 8 bases and J gave up 0 bases, with 11 bases separating them. The CDR3 is 13 amino acids. Germline CDR1 SEHNR, CDR2 FQNEAQ (reference sequence). The chain has TRBV7-9 and TRBJ2-7; D call uncertain. Input material: PBMCs. The receptor was derived from a woman under 40 in good health and CMV-seronegative. The CDR3 region has the DNA TGTGCCAGCCAAGACTCCTACTCCTACGAGCAGTACTTC. Its protein product is CASQDSYSYEQYF.